These T cell receptor beta chains were read from a single sample in a study of PD-1 blockade in classical Hodgkin lymphoma. Sequenced by immunoSEQ multiplex PCR; TCRdb stores in-frame clones only, minus some. This sample has about 110,000 clones, with 80% to 90% found just once. The source was peripheral blood mononuclear cells (PBMCs), collected before the second cycle of nivolumab. Source of these receptors: a human donor with classical Hodgkin lymphoma. Each CDR3 is given with its conserved first and last residue. D genes are given only for firm matches. The size entry is marked missing in some rows and otherwise reads once, few, many or a size class.

size	V	D	J	CDR3	DNA
-	TRBV21-1	-	TRBJ1-2	CASSNDKILLGSNYGYTF	TGTGCCAGCAGCAATGATAAAATTCTACTCGGATCTAACTATGGCTACACCTTC
-	TRBV14	-	TRBJ1-1	CASSQDLGANTEAFF	TGTGCCAGCAGCCAAGATTTGGGGGCGAACACTGAAGCTTTCTTT
-	TRBV27	TRBD2	TRBJ2-7	CASSSAGGFSYEQYF	TGTGCCAGCAGTTCCGCGGGAGGTTTCTCCTACGAGCAGTACTTC
-	TRBV7-9	TRBD1	TRBJ1-1	CASSLVRTGGRVYTEAFF	TGTGCCAGCAGCTTAGTCCGGACAGGGGGTAGGGTATACACTGAAGCTTTCTTT
-	TRBV19	-	TRBJ1-1	CASSGTGLAFF	TGTGCCAGTAGTGGTACAGGGCTAGCTTTCTTT
-	TRBV5-6	-	TRBJ1-1	CASSLDWGATEAFF	TGTGCCAGCAGCTTGGATTGGGGTGCCACTGAAGCTTTCTTT
once	TRBV11-2	TRBD1	TRBJ1-4	CASSLERGRNEKLFF	TGTGCCAGCAGCTTAGAAAGGGGGCGTAATGAAAAACTGTTTTTT
-	TRBV9	-	TRBJ1-2	CASSVGKNPYGYTF	TGTGCCAGCAGCGTAGGGAAGAATCCATATGGCTACACCTTC
-	TRBV5-5	-	TRBJ2-7	CASSSFGVSYEQYF	TGTGCCAGCAGCTCGTTTGGGGTATCCTACGAGCAGTACTTC
-	TRBV19	-	TRBJ1-2	CASSSRGGDFGYTF	TGTGCCAGTAGTTCCCGGGGAGGGGACTTCGGCTACACCTTC
-	TRBV7-9	-	TRBJ2-5	CASTFDRPLRVVETQYF	TGTGCCAGCACCTTCGACAGGCCCCTCCGGGTTGTTGAGACCCAGTACTTC
once	TRBV5-6	-	TRBJ2-7	CASSLGGGPGRLYF	TGTGCCAGCAGCTTGGGAGGGGGGCCAGGGCGTCTGTACTTC
once	TRBV5-6	TRBD1	TRBJ1-6	CASSLVGDSYNSPLHF	TGTGCCAGCAGCTTGGTAGGGGACAGCTATAATTCACCCCTCCACTTT
-	TRBV30	TRBD1	TRBJ2-3	CAWSARQGGTQYF	TGTGCCTGGAGTGCCCGACAGGGGGGAACGCAGTATTTT
-	TRBV14	-	TRBJ2-6	CASSQEEWGHINTGANVLTF	TGTGCCAGCAGCCAAGAAGAATGGGGACATATTAACACCGGGGCCAACGTCCTGACTTTC
-	TRBV11-2	TRBD2	TRBJ2-1	CASSLGQRDYNEQFF	TGTGCCAGCAGCTTAGGACAGCGGGACTACAATGAGCAGTTCTTC
-	TRBV10-2	TRBD2	TRBJ2-1	CASSGLAAYNEQFF	TGCGCCAGCAGTGGGCTAGCGGCCTACAATGAGCAGTTCTTC
-	TRBV6-5	-	TRBJ2-7	CASRGASEIEQYF	TGTGCCAGCAGGGGGGCTAGCGAGATCGAGCAGTACTTC
-	TRBV4-2	TRBD1	TRBJ2-7	CASSQGTGRYEQYF	TGTGCCAGCAGCCAGGGGACAGGGCGGTACGAGCAGTACTTC
-	TRBV19	-	TRBJ2-7	CASSQRGVLGPYEQYF	TGTGCCAGTAGTCAGCGAGGGGTATTGGGCCCTTACGAGCAGTACTTC
-	TRBV2	-	TRBJ1-3	CASSEGGTGNTIYF	TGTGCCAGCAGTGAAGGGGGAACTGGAAACACCATATATTTT
-	TRBV28	TRBD1	TRBJ2-3	CASSYPPGRGSTDTQYF	TGTGCCAGCAGTTACCCCCCCGGCAGGGGGTCTACAGATACGCAGTATTTT
once	TRBV19	TRBD1	TRBJ2-1	CASSMNARGSADEQFF	TGTGCCAGTAGTATGAATGCCAGGGGGTCTGCCGATGAGCAGTTCTTC
once	TRBV2	-	TRBJ1-2	CASRADGAGYTF	TGTGCCAGTCGGGCGGATGGAGCTGGCTACACCTTC
-	TRBV5-4	-	TRBJ2-3	CASSLTGGTTDTQYF	TGTGCCAGCAGCTTGACTGGCGGGACGACAGATACGCAGTATTTT
few	TRBV18	-	TRBJ2-7	CASSPPAGGGQGQYF	TGTGCCAGCTCACCACCGGCCGGGGGCGGACAAGGGCAGTACTTC
-	TRBV4-2	-	TRBJ2-7	CASSQGEGTLYEQYF	TGTGCCAGCAGCCAAGGGGAAGGGACGTTATACGAGCAGTACTTC